Following are 17 T cell receptor beta chains from one sample sequenced in a study of cytomegalovirus exposure and HLA in healthy donors. The PCR employed 60 Vbeta primers together with 13 Jbeta primers. TCRdb keeps only in-frame clones here, not all; method: immunoSEQ multiplex PCR. The profile shows under 200,000 clones, roughly 73% of them singletons. The sample consisted of PBMCs. These TCRs come from a woman aged 25 to 39 in good health and CMV-seronegative.

The V gene is TRBV19, the J gene TRBJ2-7; the D gene is possibly TRBD1 (6 bases). This CDR3 comprises 16 residues. CDR1 LNHDA and CDR2 SQIVND come from the germline V gene (reference sequence). V lost 4 bases and J lost 4, with 20 bases in between. CDR3 DNA: TGTGCCAGTAGTACCAGGGGCAACCCGTCTCTTTACGAGCAGTACTTC. It codes for CASSTRGNPSLYEQYF.

The chain carries TRBV6-6 and TRBJ2-7; maybe TRBD2 (5 bases). Germline V CDR1 and CDR2: MNHNY, SVGAGI (reference sequence). Trimming pared 0 bases from V and 5 bases from J, leaving 11 bases between. This CDR3 comprises 14 residues. CDR3: CASSYSPTGNEQYF. The CDR3 nucleotides are TGTGCCAGCAGTTACTCCCCCACGGGGAACGAGCAGTACTTC.

This clone was seen more than once but under ten times. The chain carries TRBV5-6 and TRBJ2-7, with 10 bases that match TRBD1. Per germline, CDR1 SGHDT and CDR2 YYEEEE. CDR3 length equals 14 residues. V lost 0 bases, J lost 7 bases, and 4 bases stayed unmatched. The CDR3 DNA is TGTGCCAGCAGCTTGGGGACAGGGGGTCGAGAGCAGTACTTC. Translation gives CASSLGTGGREQYF.

This clone has a handful of counts. The rearrangement joins TRBV27 to TRBJ1-2, with 7 bases fitting TRBD1. Losses at the gene ends were 2 bases for V and 5 bases for J; bases not matched to a gene: 5. CDR1 is MNHEY, CDR2 SMNVEV, per germline (reference sequence). The CDR3 covers 14 residues. The CDR3 is CASSLRDSHYGYTF. CDR3 DNA: TGTGCCAGCAGTTTAAGGGACAGCCATTATGGCTACACCTTC.

The chain links TRBV5-5 to TRBJ1-3; TRBD1 aligns across 8 bases. The CDR3 covers 15 residues. Germline V lookup: CDR1 SGHKS, CDR2 YYEKEE (reference sequence). The V segment lost 2 bases and the J segment 2 bases; nucleotides outside the gene matches: 3. The DNA for the CDR3 is TGTGCCAGCAGCTTACTGGGACAGGCTGGAAACACCATATATTTT. Protein: CASSLLGQAGNTIYF.

J is TRBJ2-7 and V is TRBV15, with D tentatively TRBD1 (6 bases). The germline V gene encodes CDR1 LNHNV and CDR2 YYDKDF (reference sequence). V was shortened by 0 bases and J by 6 bases, with 18 bases between the two germline ends. CDR3 length: 16 residues. CDR3: CATSRDGGGRAAEQYF. The DNA for the CDR3 is TGTGCCACCAGCAGAGATGGGGGCGGCAGGGCAGCCGAGCAGTACTTC.

V and J are TRBV7-3 and TRBJ2-2, with TRBD2 identical over 7 bases. Germline CDR1 reads SGHTA; CDR2 reads FQGTGA. Germline trimming cut 2 bases from V and 6 bases from J; bases unmatched to any gene: 3. The CDR3 extends over 14 amino acids. The CDR3 here is CASSLGGSPGELFF. CDR3 in DNA: TGTGCCAGCAGCTTAGGCGGGAGCCCCGGGGAGCTGTTTTTT.

This clone has only a few counts. The chain uses TRBV5-6 and TRBJ2-3; 10 bases are shared with TRBD2. CDR3 length: 17 residues. The germline gives CDR1 SGHDT, CDR2 YYEEEE. With 0 bases clipped from V and 1 base from J, the junction kept 5 bases outside the gene matches. The CDR3 loop is CASSLDSTSGGTDTQYF. In nucleotides, the CDR3 is TGTGCCAGCAGCTTGGATTCAACTAGCGGGGGCACAGATACGCAGTATTTT.

The V and J genes are TRBV27 and TRBJ2-7, with D uncertain. The CDR3 sequence is 12 residues long. Germline-derived CDR1 and CDR2 are MNHEY and SMNVEV (reference sequence). The V end lost 3 bases, the J end lost 7 bases, and 10 bases lay between the germline ends. The CDR3 DNA reads as TGTGCCAGCAGTTTCGCAGGTGGGGAGCAGTACTTC. This gives the protein CASSFAGGEQYF.

Concerning this clone: One junction end disagrees with the germline gene, perhaps due to a read error. This sequence joins TRBV7-7 and TRBJ1-2, with D perhaps matching TRBD1 (5 bases). Germline loops: CDR1 SSHAT, CDR2 FNYEAQ (reference sequence). The CDR3 length is 13 residues. In DNA, the CDR3 is TGTGCTAGCAGCCCGGGACTGGGCTATGGCTACACCTTC. It translates to CASSPGLGYGYTF.

The chain has TRBV7-9 and TRBJ1-5, with 7 positions matching TRBD1. CDR3 size: 16 residues. Looked up from germline, CDR1 is SEHNR and CDR2 is FQNEAQ (reference sequence). V shed 2 bases and J 0 bases; nucleotides not matched to a gene: 4. CDR3 amino acids: CASSLWTGHSNQPQHF. The DNA for the CDR3 is TGTGCCAGCAGCTTATGGACAGGACATAGCAATCAGCCCCAGCATTTT.

This chain connects TRBV7-2 to TRBJ2-7; 9 bases align to TRBD1. CDR1 is SGHTA and CDR2 is FQGNSA in the germline V gene. The CDR3 consists of 14 residues. V was clipped by 1 base and J by 6 bases; unmatched bases: 4. CDR3 nucleotides: TGTGCCAGCAGCTTAGTGGACAGGGGAGCCGAGCAGTACTTC. As protein: CASSLVDRGAEQYF.

The chain has TRBV27 and TRBJ1-5; tentatively, D is TRBD1 (5 bases). The CDR3 runs 15 residues. V shed 7 bases and J shed 7 bases, with 20 bases lying between them. Germline V gene lookup returns CDR1 MNHEY and CDR2 SMNVEV (reference sequence). The CDR3 DNA is TGTGCCAGCAACTTAGTAGGGACGGGAGGGCAGCCCCAGCATTTT. Encoded protein: CASNLVGTGGQPQHF.

This clone was seen only once. The J gene is TRBJ2-7, the V gene TRBV10-3; D possibly corresponds to TRBD1 (5 bases). The germline gives CDR1 ENHRY, CDR2 SYGVKD. The V end lost 6 bases, the J end lost 3 bases, and 18 bases lay between the germline ends. The CDR3 extends over 15 amino acids. The CDR3 nucleotides are TGTGCCATCAGACTCTTTGACAGTCGAAACTACGAGCAGTACTTC. Its translation: CAIRLFDSRNYEQYF.

Only a few counts were recorded for this clone. CDR3 protein: CASSQGLAGVTDTQYF. In nucleotides, the CDR3 is TGTGCCAGCAGCCAAGGACTAGCGGGAGTCACAGATACGCAGTATTTT. The J gene is TRBJ2-3, the V gene TRBV7-9, with 13 bases lining up with TRBD2. Trimming took 5 bases from V and 2 from J; bases not matched to a gene: 4. Germline lookup yields CDR1 SEHNR and CDR2 FQNEAQ (reference sequence). CDR3 size: 16 residues.

This clone was counted only a few times. The CDR3 DNA is TGCGCCAGCAGCTCCCACACAGGGGCCGGGGAGCTGTTTTTT. It is translated as CASSSHTGAGELFF. The chain is built from TRBV5-1 and TRBJ2-2, with 7 bases matching TRBD1. V lost 3 bases, J lost 6 bases, and 5 bases stayed unmatched. Looked up from germline, CDR1 is SGHRS and CDR2 is YFSETQ. The CDR3 has 14 amino acids.

This chain connects TRBV5-6 to TRBJ1-6; D is unclear. V lost 2 bases and J 7 bases, leaving 13 bases between the germline ends. The CDR3 has 15 residues. Germline V gives CDR1 SGHDT, CDR2 YYEEEE. The CDR3 coding sequence is TGTGCCAGCAGCTTCGAAGATGGGGAGAATTCACCCCTCCACTTT. This translates into CASSFEDGENSPLHF.